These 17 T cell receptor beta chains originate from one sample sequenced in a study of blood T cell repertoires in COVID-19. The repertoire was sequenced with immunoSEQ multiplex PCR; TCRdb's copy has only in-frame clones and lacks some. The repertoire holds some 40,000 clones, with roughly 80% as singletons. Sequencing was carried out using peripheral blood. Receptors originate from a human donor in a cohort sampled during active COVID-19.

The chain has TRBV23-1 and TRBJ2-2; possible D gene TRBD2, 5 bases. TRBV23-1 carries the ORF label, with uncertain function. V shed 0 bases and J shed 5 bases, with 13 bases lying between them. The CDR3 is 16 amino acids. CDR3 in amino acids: CASSQSSGRRTGELFF. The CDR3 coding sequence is TGCGCCAGCAGTCAATCGAGCGGACGGAGAACCGGGGAGCTGTTTTTT.

CDR3 bases: TGTGCCAGCAGCTTCCCCGGGGGGGCCACAGAGACCCAGTACTTC. It codes for CASSFPGGATETQYF. This sequence joins TRBV5-4 and TRBJ2-5; TRBD2 aligns across 8 bases. The CDR3 is 15 residues long. V lost 2 bases, J lost 4 bases, and 7 bases stayed unmatched. The V gene's germline CDR1 is SGHNT and CDR2 YYREEE (reference sequence). Based on the CDR3 plus reference TRBV5-4 and TRBJ2-5, the full variable domain is ETGVTQSPTHLIKTRGQQVTLRCSSQSGHNTVSWYQQALGQGPQFIFQYYREEENGRGNFPPRFSGLQFPNYSSELNVNALELDDSALYLCASSFPGGATETQYFGPGTRLLVL.

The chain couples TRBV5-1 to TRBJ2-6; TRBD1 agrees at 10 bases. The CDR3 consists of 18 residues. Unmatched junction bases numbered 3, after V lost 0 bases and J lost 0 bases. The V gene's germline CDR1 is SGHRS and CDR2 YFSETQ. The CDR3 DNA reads TGCGCCAGCAGCTTGGCTGGGACAGGGGCCTCTGGGGCCAACGTCCTGACTTTC. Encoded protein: CASSLAGTGASGANVLTF.

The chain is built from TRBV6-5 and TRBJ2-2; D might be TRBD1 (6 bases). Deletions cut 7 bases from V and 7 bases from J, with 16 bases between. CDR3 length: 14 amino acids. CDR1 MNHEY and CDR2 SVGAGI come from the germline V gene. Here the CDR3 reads CASTLDRGSGELFF. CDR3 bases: TGTGCCAGCACCCTGGACAGAGGGAGCGGGGAGCTGTTTTTT.

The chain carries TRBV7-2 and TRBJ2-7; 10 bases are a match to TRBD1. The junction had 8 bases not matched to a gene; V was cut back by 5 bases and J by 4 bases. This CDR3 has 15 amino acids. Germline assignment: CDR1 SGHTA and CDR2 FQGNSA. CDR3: CASSPRDRGKYEQYF. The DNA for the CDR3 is TGTGCCAGCAGCCCTAGGGACAGGGGAAAGTACGAGCAGTACTTC.

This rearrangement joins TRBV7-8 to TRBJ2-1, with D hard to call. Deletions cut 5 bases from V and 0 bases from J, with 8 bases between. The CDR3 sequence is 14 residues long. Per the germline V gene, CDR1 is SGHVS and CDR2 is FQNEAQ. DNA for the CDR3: TGTGCCAGCAGCACCGGCGGCTCCTACAATGAGCAGTTCTTC. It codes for CASSTGGSYNEQFF.

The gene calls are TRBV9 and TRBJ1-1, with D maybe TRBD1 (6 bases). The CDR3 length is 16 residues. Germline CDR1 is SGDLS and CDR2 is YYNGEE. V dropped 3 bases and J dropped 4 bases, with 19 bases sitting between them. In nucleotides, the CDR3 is TGTGCCAGCAGCGGAGGGGGGGACTCTCTAGGCACTGAAGCTTTCTTT. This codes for CASSGGGDSLGTEAFF.

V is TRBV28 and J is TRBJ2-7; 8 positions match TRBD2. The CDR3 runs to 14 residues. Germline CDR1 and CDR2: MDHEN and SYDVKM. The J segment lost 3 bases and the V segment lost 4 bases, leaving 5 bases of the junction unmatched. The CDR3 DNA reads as TGTGCCAGCAGTTCCCTAGCGGGTGTCTACGAGCAGTACTTC. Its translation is CASSSLAGVYEQYF.

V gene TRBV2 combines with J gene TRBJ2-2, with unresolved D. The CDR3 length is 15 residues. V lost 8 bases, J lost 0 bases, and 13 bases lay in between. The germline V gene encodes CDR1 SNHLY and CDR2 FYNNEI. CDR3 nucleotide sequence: TGTGCCAGCCGGAGATTAGCCTCGAACACCGGGGAGCTGTTTTTT. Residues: CASRRLASNTGELFF.

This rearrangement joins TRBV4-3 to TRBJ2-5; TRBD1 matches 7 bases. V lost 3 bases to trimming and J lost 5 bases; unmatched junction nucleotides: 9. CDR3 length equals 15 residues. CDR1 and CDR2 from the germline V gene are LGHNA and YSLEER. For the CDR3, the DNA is TGCGCCAGCAGCCAGGACAACAGGGGCGGGGAGACCCAGTACTTC. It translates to CASSQDNRGGETQYF.

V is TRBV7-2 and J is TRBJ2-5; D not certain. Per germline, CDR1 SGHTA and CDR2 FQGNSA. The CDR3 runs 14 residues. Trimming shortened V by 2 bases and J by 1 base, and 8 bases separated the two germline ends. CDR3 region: CASSLSGSQETQYF. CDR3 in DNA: TGTGCCAGCAGCTTAAGTGGCAGCCAAGAGACCCAGTACTTC.

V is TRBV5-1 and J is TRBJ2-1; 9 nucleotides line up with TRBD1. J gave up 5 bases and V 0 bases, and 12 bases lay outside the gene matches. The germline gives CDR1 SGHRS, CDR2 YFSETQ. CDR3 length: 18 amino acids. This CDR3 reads CASSLEGTGTLGDNEQFF. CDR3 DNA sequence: TGCGCCAGCAGCTTGGAGGGGACAGGGACCTTGGGAGACAATGAGCAGTTCTTC.

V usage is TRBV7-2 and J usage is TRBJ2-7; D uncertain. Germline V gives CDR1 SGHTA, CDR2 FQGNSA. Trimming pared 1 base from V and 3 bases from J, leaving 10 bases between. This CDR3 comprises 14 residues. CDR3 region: CASSLGTLNYEQYF. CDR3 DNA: TGTGCCAGCAGCTTAGGCACTCTCAACTACGAGCAGTACTTC.

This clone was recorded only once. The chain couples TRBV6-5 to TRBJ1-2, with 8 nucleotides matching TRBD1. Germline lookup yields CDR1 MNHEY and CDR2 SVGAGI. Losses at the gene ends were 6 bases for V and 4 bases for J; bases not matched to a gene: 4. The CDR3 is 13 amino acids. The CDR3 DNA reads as TGTGCCAGCAGGGCAGGGGGCCGCTATGGCTACACCTTC. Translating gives CASRAGGRYGYTF.

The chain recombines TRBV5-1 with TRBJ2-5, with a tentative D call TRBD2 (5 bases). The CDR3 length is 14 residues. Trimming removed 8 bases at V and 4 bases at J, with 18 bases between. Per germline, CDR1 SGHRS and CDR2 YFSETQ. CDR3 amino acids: CASRVMPGSETQYF. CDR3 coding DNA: TGCGCCAGTAGAGTGATGCCGGGATCAGAGACCCAGTACTTC.

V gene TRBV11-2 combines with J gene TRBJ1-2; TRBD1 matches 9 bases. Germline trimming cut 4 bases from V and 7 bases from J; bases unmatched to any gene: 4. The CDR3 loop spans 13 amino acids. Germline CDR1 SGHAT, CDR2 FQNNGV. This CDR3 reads CASSWDRAGGYTF. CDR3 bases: TGTGCCAGCAGCTGGGACAGGGCTGGTGGCTACACCTTC. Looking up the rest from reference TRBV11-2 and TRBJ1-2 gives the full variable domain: EAGVAQSPRYKIIEKRQSVAFWCNPISGHATLYWYQQILGQGPKLLIQFQNNGVVDDSQLPKDRFSAERLKGVDSTLKIQPAKLEDSAVYLCASSWDRAGGYTFGSGTRLTVV.

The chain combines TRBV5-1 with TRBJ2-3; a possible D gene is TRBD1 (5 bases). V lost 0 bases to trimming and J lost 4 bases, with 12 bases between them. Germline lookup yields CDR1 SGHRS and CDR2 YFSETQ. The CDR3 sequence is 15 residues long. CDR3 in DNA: TGCGCCAGCAGCTTGGGGCAGGGCAGAGCAGATACGCAGTATTTT. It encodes CASSLGQGRADTQYF.